This T cell receptor (beta chain) comes out of a study of T-cell memory formation after mild COVID-19. Study information: Largely, the TCR clusters proved donor specific. Study-wide results and limits: Nothing confirmed that second-wave clones peaking on day 37 were specific for SARS-CoV-2.

Employing constant-segment primers, 5'RACE generated TCR alpha and TCR beta cDNA libraries bearing sample barcodes and UMIs. TCRdb used MiXCR to reprocess the 5' RACE reads, holding one entry per CDR3 protein. The sample comprises about 110,000 distinct CDR3 sequences, roughly a sixth of which are singletons, and approximately 5% rests with the top ten. With respect to this clonotype: The antigen is undetermined.

CDR3 length: 13 residues. Germline CDR1 and CDR2: SQVTM and ANQGSEA. V shed 4 bases and J shed 9 bases, with 16 bases lying between them. The chain employs TRBV29-1 and TRBJ2-1; no clear D. The TCR originated in a man between 18 and 35 years old who had mild COVID-19 (a few samples of this study predate the infection). Cell type and time point are not known. The sequenced material came from PBMCs or a T cell subset sorted from them (not recorded which). The CDR3 here is CSVGPISWSEQFF. The DNA of the CDR3 is TGCAGCGTTGGGCCGATTTCCTGGAGTGAGCAGTTCTTC.